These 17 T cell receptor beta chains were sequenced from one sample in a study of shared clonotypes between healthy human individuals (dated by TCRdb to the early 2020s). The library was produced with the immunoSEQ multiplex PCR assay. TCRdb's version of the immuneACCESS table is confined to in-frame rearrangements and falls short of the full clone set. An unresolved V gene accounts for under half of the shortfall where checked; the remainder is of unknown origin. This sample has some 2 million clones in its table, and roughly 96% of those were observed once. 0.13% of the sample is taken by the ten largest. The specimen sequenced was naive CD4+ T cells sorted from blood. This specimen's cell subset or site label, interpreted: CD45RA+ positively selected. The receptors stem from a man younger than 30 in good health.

This chain's CDR3 is CASIRGGEYAIYF. The CDR3 DNA reads TGTGCCAGCATAAGGGGAGGTGAATACGCCATATATTTT. The chain employs TRBV28 and TRBJ1-3, with D possibly being TRBD1 (5 bases). Trimming pared 7 bases from V and 11 bases from J, leaving 18 bases between. The germline gives CDR1 MDHEN, CDR2 SYDVKM. The CDR3 sequence is 13 residues long.

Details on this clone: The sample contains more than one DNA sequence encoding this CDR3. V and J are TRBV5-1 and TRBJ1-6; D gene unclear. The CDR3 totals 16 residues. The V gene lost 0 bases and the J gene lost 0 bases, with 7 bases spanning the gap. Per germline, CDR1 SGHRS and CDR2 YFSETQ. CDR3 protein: CASSLDESSYNSPLHF. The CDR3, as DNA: TGCGCCAGCAGCTTGGACGAAAGCTCCTATAATTCACCCCTCCACTTT.

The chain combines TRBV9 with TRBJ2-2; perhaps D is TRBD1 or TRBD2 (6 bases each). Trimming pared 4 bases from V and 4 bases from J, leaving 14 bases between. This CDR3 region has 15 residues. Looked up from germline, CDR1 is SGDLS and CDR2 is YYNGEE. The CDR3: CASSPRGPGTGELFF. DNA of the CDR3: TGTGCCAGCAGCCCACGGGGGCCCGGCACCGGGGAGCTGTTTTTT.

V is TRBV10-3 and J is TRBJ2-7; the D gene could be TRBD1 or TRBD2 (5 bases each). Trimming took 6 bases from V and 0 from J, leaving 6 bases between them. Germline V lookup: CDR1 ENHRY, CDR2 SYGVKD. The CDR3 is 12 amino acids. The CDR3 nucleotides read TGTGCCATCAGGGGGGTCTCCTACGAGCAGTACTTC. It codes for CAIRGVSYEQYF.

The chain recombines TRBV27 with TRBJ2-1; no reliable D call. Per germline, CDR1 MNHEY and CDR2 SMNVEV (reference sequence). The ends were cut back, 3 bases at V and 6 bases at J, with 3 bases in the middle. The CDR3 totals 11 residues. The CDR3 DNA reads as TGTGCCAGCAGTTTTAGCAATGAGCAGTTCTTC. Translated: CASSFSNEQFF.

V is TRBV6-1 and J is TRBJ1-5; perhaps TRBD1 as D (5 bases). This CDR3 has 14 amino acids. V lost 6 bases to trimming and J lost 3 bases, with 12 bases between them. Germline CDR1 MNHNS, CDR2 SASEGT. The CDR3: CASRDPGFNQPQHF. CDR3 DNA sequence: TGTGCCAGCAGAGACCCAGGGTTCAATCAGCCCCAGCATTTT.

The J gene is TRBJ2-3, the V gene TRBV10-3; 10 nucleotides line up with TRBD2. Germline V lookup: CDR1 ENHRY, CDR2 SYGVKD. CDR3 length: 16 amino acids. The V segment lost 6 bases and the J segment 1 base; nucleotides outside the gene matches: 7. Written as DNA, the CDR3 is TGTGCCATCAGATCCCTCCTAGCGGGGGGCACAGATACGCAGTATTTT. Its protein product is CAIRSLLAGGTDTQYF.

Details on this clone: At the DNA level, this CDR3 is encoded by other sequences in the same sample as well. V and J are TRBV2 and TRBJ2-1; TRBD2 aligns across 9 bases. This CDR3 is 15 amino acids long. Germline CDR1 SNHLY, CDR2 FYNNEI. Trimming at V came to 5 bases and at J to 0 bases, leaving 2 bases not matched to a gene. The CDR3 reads CASSRSGSSYNEQFF. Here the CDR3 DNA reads TGTGCCAGCAGTCGTAGCGGGAGCTCCTACAATGAGCAGTTCTTC.

Written as DNA, the CDR3 is TGTGCCAGCAGTGATGAACTAGCCTGGATACAAGAGACCCAGTACTTC. Its protein product is CASSDELAWIQETQYF. The chain recombines TRBV6-1 with TRBJ2-5, with D perhaps matching TRBD2 (6 bases). The CDR3 is 16 residues long. Between the trimmed V and J ends, which lost 3 bases and 2 bases, there was a span of 16 bases. Germline V gene data show CDR1 as MNHNS and CDR2 as SASEGT.

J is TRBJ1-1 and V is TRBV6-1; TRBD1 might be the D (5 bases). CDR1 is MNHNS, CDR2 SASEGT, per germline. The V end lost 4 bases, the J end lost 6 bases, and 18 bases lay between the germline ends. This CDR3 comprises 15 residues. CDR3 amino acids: CASSAPGKGEPEAFF. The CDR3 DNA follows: TGTGCCAGCAGTGCCCCAGGGAAGGGAGAACCTGAAGCTTTCTTT.

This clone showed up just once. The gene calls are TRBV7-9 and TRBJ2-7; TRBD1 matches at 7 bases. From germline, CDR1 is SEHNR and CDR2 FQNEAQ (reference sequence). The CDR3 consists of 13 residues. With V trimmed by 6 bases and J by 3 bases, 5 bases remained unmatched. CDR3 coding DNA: TGTGCCAGCAGAACCCGGGACAGCTACGAGCAGTACTTC. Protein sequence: CASRTRDSYEQYF.

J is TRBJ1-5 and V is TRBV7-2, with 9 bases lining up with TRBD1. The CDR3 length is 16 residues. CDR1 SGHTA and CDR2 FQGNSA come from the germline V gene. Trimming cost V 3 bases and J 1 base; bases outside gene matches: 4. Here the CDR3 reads CASSFPTGGSNQPQHF. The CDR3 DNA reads TGTGCCAGCAGCTTCCCGACAGGGGGAAGCAATCAGCCCCAGCATTTT.

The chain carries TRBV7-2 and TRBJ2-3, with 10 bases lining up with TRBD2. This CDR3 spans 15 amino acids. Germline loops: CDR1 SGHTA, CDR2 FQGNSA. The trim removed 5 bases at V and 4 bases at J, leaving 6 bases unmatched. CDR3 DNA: TGTGCCAGCAGCACTCTAGCGGGAGTTTCAGATACGCAGTATTTT. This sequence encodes CASSTLAGVSDTQYF.

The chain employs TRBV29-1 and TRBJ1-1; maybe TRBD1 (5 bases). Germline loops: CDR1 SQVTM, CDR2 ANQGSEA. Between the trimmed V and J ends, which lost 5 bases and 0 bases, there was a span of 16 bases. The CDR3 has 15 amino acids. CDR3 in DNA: TGCAGCGTTCCTCTTCTGGGGGGGATGAACACTGAAGCTTTCTTT. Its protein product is CSVPLLGGMNTEAFF.

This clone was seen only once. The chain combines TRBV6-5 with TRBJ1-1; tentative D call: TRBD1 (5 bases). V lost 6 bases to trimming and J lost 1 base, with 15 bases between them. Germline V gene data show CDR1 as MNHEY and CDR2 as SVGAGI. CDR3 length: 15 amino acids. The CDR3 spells CASRRQTVRNTEAFF. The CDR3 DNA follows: TGTGCCAGCAGGAGACAGACTGTCCGGAACACTGAAGCTTTCTTT.

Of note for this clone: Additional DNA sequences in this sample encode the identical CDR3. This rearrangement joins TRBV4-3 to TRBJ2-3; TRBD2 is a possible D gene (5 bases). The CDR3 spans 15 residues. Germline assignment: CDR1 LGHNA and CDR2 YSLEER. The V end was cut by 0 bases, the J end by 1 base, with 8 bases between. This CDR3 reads CASSQDSVGTDTQYF. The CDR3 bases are TGCGCCAGCAGCCAAGATAGCGTTGGCACAGATACGCAGTATTTT.

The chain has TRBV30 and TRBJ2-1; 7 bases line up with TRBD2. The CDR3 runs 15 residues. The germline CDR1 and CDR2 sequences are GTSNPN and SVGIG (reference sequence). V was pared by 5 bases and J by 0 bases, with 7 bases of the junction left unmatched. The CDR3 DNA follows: TGTGCCTGGCGGTGGCGGGGGACCTCCTACAATGAGCAGTTCTTC. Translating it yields CAWRWRGTSYNEQFF.